The next 10 T cell receptor beta chains were all read from a single sample in a study of somatic mutations in cytotoxic T cells in rheumatoid arthritis. The table came from immunoSEQ multiplex PCR; TCRdb's copy has only in-frame clones and leaves some out. This table has some 38,000 clones, less than 85% appearing once. The sequenced sample was CD8+ T cells sorted from blood. The receptors shown here come from a man in his forties in good health.

This rearrangement joins TRBV2 to TRBJ1-1; D is perhaps TRBD1 (6 bases). Trimming pared 4 bases from V and 2 bases from J, leaving 8 bases between. The germline CDR1 and CDR2 sequences are SNHLY and FYNNEI. The CDR3 length is 13 residues. The chain's CDR3 is CASSGGRNTEAFF. CDR3 DNA sequence: TGTGCCAGCAGTGGGGGGCGAAACACTGAAGCTTTCTTT.

This clone was counted a single time. The chain couples TRBV27 to TRBJ2-7; a possible D gene is TRBD1 (6 bases). The CDR3 contains 13 residues. The germline CDR1 and CDR2 sequences are MNHEY and SMNVEV (reference sequence). V was shortened by 5 bases and J by 3 bases, with 11 bases between the two germline ends. The CDR3 DNA follows: TGTGCCAGCAGTCCACCAGGGGTCTACGAGCAGTACTTC. It is translated as CASSPPGVYEQYF.

This clone was seen a single time. The chain couples TRBV5-1 to TRBJ2-7; D is unresolved. Germline-derived CDR1 and CDR2 are SGHRS and YFSETQ. The CDR3 spans 13 residues. Trimming pared 0 bases from V and 4 bases from J, leaving 8 bases between. Written as DNA, the CDR3 is TGCGCCAGCAGCTTGGACGGTGATTACGAGCAGTACTTC. This gives the protein CASSLDGDYEQYF.

This clone was detected only once. The chain joins TRBV6-5 to TRBJ1-2; 7 nucleotides line up with TRBD1. Germline CDR1 and CDR2: MNHEY and SVGAGI. The CDR3 contains 13 residues. The V segment lost 5 bases and the J segment 6 bases; nucleotides outside the gene matches: 6. The chain's CDR3 is CASSPRGKHGYTF. DNA of the CDR3: TGTGCCAGCAGTCCCAGGGGGAAGCATGGCTACACCTTC.

This chain connects TRBV10-1 to TRBJ1-5; unclear D gene. V lost 0 bases and J 0 bases, leaving 3 bases between the germline ends. The CDR3 loop spans 14 amino acids. CDR1 and CDR2 from the germline V gene are WNHNN and SYGVQD (reference sequence). The CDR3 loop is CASSESDSNQPQHF. The DNA of the CDR3 is TGCGCCAGCAGTGAGTCAGATAGCAATCAGCCCCAGCATTTT.

This chain joins TRBV13 and TRBJ2-7, with 8 nucleotides matching TRBD1. The CDR3 covers 16 residues. Unmatched junction bases numbered 10, after V lost 4 bases and J lost 2 bases. Looked up from germline, CDR1 is PRHDT and CDR2 is FYEKMQ (reference sequence). The CDR3 here is CASSSRQGRLTYEQYF. The CDR3 DNA sequence: TGTGCCAGCAGCTCCCGACAGGGGCGACTAACCTACGAGCAGTACTTC.

The chain couples TRBV28 to TRBJ2-2; 10 bases map to TRBD2. CDR1 and CDR2 (germline): MDHEN, SYDVKM. CDR3 length: 15 residues. The trim removed 3 bases at V and 3 bases at J, leaving 1 base unmatched. The CDR3 DNA is TGTGCCAGCAGTTTTCTAGCGGGAGACACCGGGGAGCTGTTTTTT. Amino acid sequence: CASSFLAGDTGELFF. Full variable domain (outside the CDR3, taken from reference TRBV28 and TRBJ2-2): DVKVTQSSRYLVKRTGEKVFLECVQDMDHENMFWYRQDPGLGLRLIYFSYDVKMKEKGDIPEGYSVSREKKERFSLILESASTNQTSMYLCASSFLAGDTGELFFGEGSRLTVL.

This sequence joins TRBV6-5 and TRBJ2-1; D is uncertain. Germline V gives CDR1 MNHEY, CDR2 SVGAGI. This CDR3 contains 12 residues. Trimming took off 6 bases at V and 4 bases at J, with 7 bases between the two ends. The CDR3 coding sequence is TGTGCCAGCAGCCCCTCTTACAATGAGCAGTTCTTC. This encodes CASSPSYNEQFF.

The V call is TRBV29-1, the J call TRBJ2-1; TRBD2 matches at 12 bases. Germline V gene lookup returns CDR1 SQVTM and CDR2 ANQGSEA. The CDR3 has 14 amino acids. Unmatched junction bases numbered 2, after V lost 2 bases and J lost 6 bases. The CDR3 DNA follows: TGCAGCGTTGAACTAGCGGGAGGGCCCAATGAGCAGTTCTTC. It is translated as CSVELAGGPNEQFF.

V and J are TRBV29-1 and TRBJ2-7, with 7 bases fitting TRBD2. V trimming: 1 base; J trimming: 2 bases; junction bases outside the gene matches: 5. The length of the CDR3 is 14 residues. The germline gives CDR1 SQVTM, CDR2 ANQGSEA. The CDR3 loop is CSVEAGLETYEQYF. CDR3 in DNA: TGCAGCGTTGAAGCCGGACTAGAAACCTACGAGCAGTACTTC.